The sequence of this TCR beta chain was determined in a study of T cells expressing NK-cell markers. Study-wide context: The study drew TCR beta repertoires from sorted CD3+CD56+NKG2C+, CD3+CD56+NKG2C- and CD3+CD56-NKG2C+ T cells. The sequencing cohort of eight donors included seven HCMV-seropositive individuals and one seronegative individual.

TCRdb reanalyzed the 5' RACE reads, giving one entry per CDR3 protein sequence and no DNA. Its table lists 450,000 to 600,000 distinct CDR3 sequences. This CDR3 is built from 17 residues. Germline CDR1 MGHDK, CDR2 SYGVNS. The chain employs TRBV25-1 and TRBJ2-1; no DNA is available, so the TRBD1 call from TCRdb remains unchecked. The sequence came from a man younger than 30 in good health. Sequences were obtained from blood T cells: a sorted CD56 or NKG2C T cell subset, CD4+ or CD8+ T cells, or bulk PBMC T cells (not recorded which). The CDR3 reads CASNSGTGGLTYNEQFF.